These T cell receptor beta chains were read from a single sample in a study of blood T cell repertoires in COVID-19. Measured with immunoSEQ multiplex PCR; TCRdb has only the in-frame clones, and not every one. The repertoire has just under 100,000 clones, 85% to 90% of them found once; the top ten carry 10% to 15%. Specimen: peripheral blood. Source of these receptors: a woman aged 55-69 years in a cohort sampled during active or convalescent COVID-19. The CDR3 runs from the conserved cysteine through the conserved F or W. The D gene is left open where the match is weak. Not every row has a clone size; where given, it reads once, few, many or a size class.

d_call,clone_size,v_call,j_call,cdr3_aa,cdr3_nt
NA,NA,TRBV20-1,TRBJ2-1,CSARDSHEQFF,TGCAGTGCTAGGGACAGCCATGAGCAGTTCTTC
NA,NA,TRBV19,TRBJ1-1,CASSSPSGTLNTEAFF,TGTGCCAGTAGTTCCCCGTCCGGGACACTGAACACTGAAGCTTTCTTT
NA,once,TRBV24-1,TRBJ2-5,CATSDPSLGWGPQYF,TGTGCCACCAGTGATCCTAGCCTGGGATGGGGGCCCCAGTACTTC
NA,NA,TRBV12-1,TRBJ2-1,CASSFGIAGDLDEQFF,TGTGCCAGCAGCTTTGGGATAGCGGGGGATCTGGATGAGCAGTTCTTC
NA,NA,TRBV4-2,TRBJ1-4,CASSQDVGQTNEKLFF,TGTGCCAGCAGCCAAGATGTGGGGCAGACAAATGAAAAACTGTTTTTT
NA,NA,TRBV4-2,TRBJ2-3,CASSQGGLTDTQYF,TGTGCCAGCAGCCAAGGGGGACTCACAGATACGCAGTATTTT
NA,NA,TRBV3-1/TRBV3-2,TRBJ2-1,CASSLGQPDLNEQFF,TGTGCCAGCAGCCTAGGACAGCCAGACCTCAATGAGCAGTTCTTC
NA,NA,TRBV6-4,TRBJ1-1,CASSDTYRNTEAFF,TGTGCCAGCAGTGACACCTACAGGAACACTGAAGCTTTCTTT
NA,NA,TRBV2,TRBJ2-7,CASGLTESYEQYF,TGTGCCAGCGGGCTTACAGAATCCTACGAGCAGTACTTC
TRBD2,NA,TRBV9,TRBJ2-2,CASSVLAGANTGELFF,TGTGCCAGCAGCGTACTAGCGGGAGCGAACACCGGGGAGCTGTTTTTT
TRBD2,NA,TRBV19,TRBJ2-3,CASTPWASGRSDTQYF,TGTGCCAGTACCCCTTGGGCTAGCGGGAGGTCAGATACGCAGTATTTT
TRBD1,few,TRBV3-1/TRBV3-2,TRBJ1-2,CASSPGQFYGYTF,TGTGCCAGCAGCCCGGGACAGTTCTATGGCTACACCTTC
TRBD2,few,TRBV13,TRBJ2-1,CASSPRDSGTYNEQFF,TGTGCCAGCAGCCCCCGGGATAGCGGGACGTACAATGAGCAGTTCTTC
NA,NA,TRBV6-5,TRBJ2-7,CASSYIEASEQYF,TGTGCCAGCAGTTATATTGAGGCTAGCGAGCAGTACTTC
NA,NA,TRBV7-8,TRBJ1-4,CASSFVRRRNEKLFF,TGTGCCAGCAGCTTTGTACGGAGGCGCAATGAAAAACTGTTTTTT
NA,NA,TRBV5-1,TRBJ1-2,CASSLGQFYGYTF,TGCGCCAGCAGCTTGGGACAGTTCTATGGCTACACCTTC
NA,once,TRBV6-5,TRBJ1-5,CASLREVDQPQHF,TGTGCCAGCCTAAGGGAGGTGGACCAGCCCCAGCATTTT
NA,once,TRBV19,TRBJ2-2,CASSTRVGGGNTGELFF,TGTGCCAGTAGTACCCGAGTAGGGGGGGGGAACACCGGGGAGCTGTTTTTT
TRBD1,NA,TRBV7-8,TRBJ2-1,CASSSGQGTYNEQFF,TGTGCCAGCAGTTCGGGACAGGGGACTTACAATGAGCAGTTCTTC
TRBD1,NA,TRBV4-1,TRBJ2-7,CASSQPAGGRNSYEQYF,TGCGCCAGCAGCCAGCCCGCAGGGGGTAGGAACTCCTACGAGCAGTACTTC
TRBD2,NA,TRBV5-4,TRBJ2-3,CASSLRVAGALDTQYF,TGTGCCAGCAGCTTAAGGGTAGCGGGAGCTTTGGATACGCAGTATTTT
NA,NA,TRBV7-3,TRBJ2-2,CASSARLNTGELFF,TGTGCCAGCTCGGCCAGGTTAAACACCGGGGAGCTGTTTTTT
NA,NA,TRBV6-5,TRBJ2-7,CASSYGAGFSYEQYF,TGTGCCAGCAGTTATGGCGCGGGATTCTCCTACGAGCAGTACTTC
TRBD1,NA,TRBV5-1,TRBJ2-7,CASRSGTGVSYEQYF,TGCGCCAGCAGGTCCGGGACAGGGGTTTCTTACGAGCAGTACTTC
NA,NA,TRBV4-1,TRBJ2-6,CASSLIPVGGGANVLTF,TGCGCCAGCAGCCTGATCCCCGTTGGAGGGGGGGCCAACGTCCTGACTTTC
TRBD2,NA,TRBV9,TRBJ2-1,CASSGNPGLAGGLGYNEQFF,TGTGCCAGCAGCGGAAATCCGGGACTAGCGGGGGGGTTAGGTTACAATGAGCAGTTCTTC
TRBD2,few,TRBV10-3,TRBJ2-7,CAIRNSGGDTYEQYF,TGTGCCATCAGGAATAGCGGGGGCGACACCTACGAGCAGTACTTC
NA,NA,TRBV7-3,TRBJ2-1,CASSLGLADNEQFF,TGTGCCAGCAGCTTAGGGCTAGCAGATAATGAGCAGTTCTTC
TRBD2,NA,TRBV5-5,TRBJ2-5,CASSLEGRGGLLGETQYF,TGTGCCAGCAGCTTGGAAGGGCGGGGAGGGCTTTTGGGAGAGACCCAGTACTTC
TRBD2,NA,TRBV19,TRBJ2-3,CASSRGGGFADTQYF,TGTGCCAGTAGCCGGGGGGGTGGTTTTGCAGATACGCAGTATTTT
NA,once,TRBV10-2,TRBJ1-5,CASSGQGPNQPQHF,TGCGCCAGCAGTGGTCAGGGGCCGAATCAGCCCCAGCATTTT
TRBD2,NA,TRBV7-6,TRBJ2-3,CASSLVPLAGDTDTQYF,TGTGCCAGCAGCTTAGTGCCTCTAGCGGGGGACACAGATACGCAGTATTTT
NA,NA,TRBV6-6,TRBJ1-2,CASSYPAQSYGYTF,TGTGCCAGCAGTTACCCAGCGCAGAGCTATGGCTACACCTTC
NA,few,TRBV5-1,TRBJ2-7,CASSGYGRAQYEQYF,TGCGCCAGCAGCGGATACGGCAGGGCCCAGTACGAGCAGTACTTC
TRBD1,NA,TRBV3-1/TRBV3-2,TRBJ1-6,CASSTTGTGVSPLHF,TGTGCCAGCAGTACAACCGGGACAGGGGTATCACCCCTCCACTTT
TRBD1,once,TRBV10-2,TRBJ1-5,CASTRDRANQPQHF,TGCGCCAGCACGAGGGACAGGGCCAATCAGCCCCAGCATTTT
NA,NA,TRBV6-5,TRBJ1-2,CASRTLEVGYTF,TGTGCCAGCAGGACACTAGAGGTCGGCTACACCTTC
TRBD1,NA,TRBV5-1,TRBJ1-2,CASSNDRGLYGYTF,TGCGCCAGCAGCAACGACAGGGGGTTATATGGCTACACCTTC
NA,NA,TRBV5-4,TRBJ2-7,CASSLYGDYEQYF,TGTGCCAGCAGCTTGTACGGGGACTACGAGCAGTACTTC
TRBD2,NA,TRBV2,TRBJ2-1,CASSWTSGGQNEQFF,TGTGCCAGCAGCTGGACTAGCGGGGGGCAAAATGAGCAGTTCTTC
NA,NA,TRBV5-4,TRBJ2-7,CASSPAGGGGGAYEQYF,TGTGCCAGCAGCCCGGCCGGTGGAGGGGGGGGCGCCTACGAGCAGTACTTC
TRBD1,once,TRBV19,TRBJ2-5,CASSIGGTGFAETQYF,TGTGCCAGTAGTATAGGAGGGACAGGGTTTGCGGAGACCCAGTACTTC
NA,few,TRBV11-2,TRBJ1-3,CASSSKTAGSGNTIYF,TGTGCCAGCAGCTCCAAAACAGCGGGTTCTGGAAACACCATATATTTT
TRBD1,NA,TRBV19,TRBJ2-2,CASSSPGQGTQRTGELFF,TGTGCCAGTAGCAGCCCAGGACAGGGGACACAGAGAACCGGGGAGCTGTTTTTT
NA,NA,TRBV6-5,TRBJ2-3,CASGSGARTDTQYF,TGTGCCAGTGGTTCAGGGGCCCGCACAGATACGCAGTATTTT
NA,NA,TRBV6-5,TRBJ1-3,CACRASNSGNTIYF,TGTGCCTGCAGGGCTTCCAACTCTGGAAACACCATATATTTT
TRBD2,NA,TRBV9,TRBJ2-3,CASSVMTSGSGTDTQYF,TGTGCCAGCAGCGTTATGACTAGCGGGAGTGGGACAGATACGCAGTATTTT
NA,NA,TRBV12-3/TRBV12-4,TRBJ1-2,CASSLDSAYGYTF,TGTGCCAGCAGTCTGGACAGTGCCTATGGCTACACCTTC
NA,NA,TRBV4-2,TRBJ1-4,CASSPGSGTNEKLFF,TGTGCCAGCAGCCCAGGGTCTGGCACTAATGAAAAACTGTTTTTT
NA,NA,TRBV27,TRBJ2-3,CASSVLSTDTQYF,TGTGCCAGCAGCGTCCTGAGCACAGATACGCAGTATTTT
NA,NA,TRBV5-8,TRBJ2-3,CASSQRGTDTQYF,TGTGCCAGCAGTCAACGGGGCACAGATACGCAGTATTTT
NA,NA,TRBV2,TRBJ1-5,CASSGQAKTGQPQHF,TGTGCCAGCAGTGGACAGGCTAAAACGGGTCAGCCCCAGCATTTT
TRBD1,once,TRBV6-6,TRBJ2-7,CATTTGDSYEQYF,TGTGCCACTACGACAGGGGACTCCTACGAGCAGTACTTC
NA,NA,TRBV27,TRBJ1-6,CASSLYREGSPLHF,TGTGCCAGCAGTTTATACAGGGAGGGTTCACCCCTCCACTTT
NA,NA,TRBV4-2,TRBJ2-5,CASSPGAIQETQYF,TGTGCCAGCAGCCCTGGGGCCATCCAAGAGACCCAGTACTTC
NA,NA,TRBV7-2,TRBJ2-5,CASTPGVRETQYF,TGTGCCAGCACCCCAGGGGTGCGCGAGACCCAGTACTTC
NA,NA,TRBV28,TRBJ2-5,CASSILGETQYF,TGTGCCAGCAGTATTCTCGGGGAGACCCAGTACTTC
TRBD1,NA,TRBV5-1,TRBJ1-5,CASSFSPGGKQPQHF,TGCGCCAGCAGCTTTTCTCCAGGGGGCAAGCAGCCCCAGCATTTT
TRBD2,NA,TRBV3-1/TRBV3-2,TRBJ2-1,CASSQVVTSGRVDEQFF,TGTGCCAGCAGCCAAGTGGTGACTAGCGGGAGGGTAGATGAGCAGTTCTTC
TRBD1,few,TRBV11-2,TRBJ2-7,CASSEAGQGRSYEQYF,TGTGCCAGCAGCGAAGCGGGACAGGGGAGGTCCTACGAGCAGTACTTC